This T cell receptor (beta chain) was observed in a study of cytomegalovirus exposure and HLA in healthy donors. This CDR3 region has 14 residues. V was clipped by 6 bases and J by 0 bases, with 9 bases between them. Germline V gene lookup returns CDR1 MNHEY and CDR2 SMNVEV (reference sequence). The PCR made use of 60 Vbeta and 13 Jbeta primers. Here immunoSEQ multiplex PCR was the method, and the copy in TCRdb shows in-frame clones only, minus some. The table records roughly 80,000 clones, 63% of them present only once. This TCR was sampled from a man aged 25 to 40 in good health and CMV-seropositive. This rearrangement joins TRBV27 to TRBJ2-1, with unresolved D. The specimen was PBMCs. Here the CDR3 reads CASSRVGSYNEQFF. The CDR3 coding sequence is TGTGCCAGCAGCCGAGTTGGCTCCTACAATGAGCAGTTCTTC.